A single sample gave rise to the 12 T cell receptor beta chains below, sequenced in a study of T cell repertoires in cytomegalovirus infection. Which antigens these TCRs recognize remains unknown. MiXCR, applied by TCRdb to the reads, yields one record per CDR3 protein. The sample comprises roughly 180,000 distinct CDR3 sequences, roughly 21% of which are singletons, and around a quarter rests with the top ten. The sequencing used CD8+ T cells from cultured PBMCs, collected from culture after CMV antigen stimulation. The origin of the receptors is a human donor in good health (CMV status not recorded). Some clones in this sample may be carry-over from other donors' samples.

This clonotype was counted only a few times. This chain links TRBV7-2 with TRBJ2-7, with TRBD1 identical over 8 bases. Germline loops: CDR1 SGHTA, CDR2 FQGNSA. V lost 2 bases to trimming and J lost 1 base; unmatched junction nucleotides: 4. This CDR3 spans 15 amino acids. CDR3 sequence: CASSLNWDRSYEQYF. CDR3 sequence (DNA): TGTGCCAGCAGCTTAAATTGGGACAGGTCCTACGAGCAGTACTTC.

The chain has TRBV7-2 and TRBJ2-1; 12 nucleotides align to TRBD2. Germline V gene data show CDR1 as SGHTA and CDR2 as FQGNSA. The CDR3 is made up of 16 amino acids. Trimming took 3 bases from V and 4 from J; bases not matched to a gene: 4. CDR3 nucleotides: TGTGCCAGCAGCTTCGCTAGCGGGGGGGCTTACAATGAGCAGTTCTTC. This translates into CASSFASGGAYNEQFF.

Many counts were recorded for this clonotype. The CDR3 DNA reads as TGTGCCAGCAGCTTAGTGGGTCGGGGGGCCGTTAATTCACCCCTCCACTTT. This codes for CASSLVGRGAVNSPLHF. The chain employs TRBV7-2 and TRBJ1-6, with D maybe TRBD1 (6 bases). The CDR3 consists of 17 residues. Germline CDR1 is SGHTA and CDR2 is FQGNSA. The ends were cut back, 1 base at V and 6 bases at J, with 16 bases in the middle.

The chain is built from TRBV7-6 and TRBJ2-7, with D possibly matching TRBD1 (5 bases). V was pared by 2 bases and J by 0 bases, with 8 bases between. This CDR3 is built from 14 residues. CDR1 and CDR2 from the germline V gene are SGHVS and FNYEAQ. The CDR3 DNA follows: TGTGCCAGCAGCTTATTTGGACACTCCTACGAGCAGTACTTC. It yields the protein CASSLFGHSYEQYF.

This clonotype appeared a few times. The V call is TRBV4-3, the J call TRBJ1-4; maybe TRBD1 (5 bases). Trimming stripped 1 base from V and 5 bases from J, with 14 bases between. Germline CDR1 and CDR2: LGHNA and YSLEER. This CDR3 has 16 amino acids. The CDR3 bases are TGCGCCAGCAGCCAAGTGGCCGGGGGTTTAAATGAAAAACTGTTTTTT. It translates to CASSQVAGGLNEKLFF.

This chain links TRBV6-5 with TRBJ2-1; the match to TRBD1 covers 10 bases. CDR3 length: 14 amino acids. Germline trimming cut 2 bases from V and 10 bases from J; bases unmatched to any gene: 5. Germline assignment: CDR1 MNHEY and CDR2 SVGAGI. CDR3 sequence: CASSYRDRGREQFF. In DNA, the CDR3 is TGTGCCAGCAGTTACCGGGACAGGGGACGAGAGCAGTTCTTC.

This clonotype was picked up a small number of times. This chain joins TRBV12-3 or TRBV12-4 and TRBJ2-1; TRBD2 matches at 11 bases. This CDR3 is 13 amino acids long. The J segment lost 6 bases and the V segment lost 9 bases, leaving 4 bases of the junction unmatched. The CDR3 sequence is CASLAGGPNEQFF. CDR3 nucleotides: TGTGCCAGTTTAGCGGGGGGGCCCAATGAGCAGTTCTTC.

This clonotype was detected ten times or more. The gene calls are TRBV7-8 and TRBJ1-1; perhaps TRBD1 as D (6 bases). CDR3 length equals 15 residues. Germline CDR1 and CDR2: SGHVS and FQNEAQ. The V gene lost 5 bases and the J gene lost 4 bases, with 17 bases spanning the gap. The CDR3 DNA follows: TGTGCCAGCAGCAAACGGGGGGCGGTTGGCACTGAAGCTTTCTTT. It specifies CASSKRGAVGTEAFF.

This clonotype was found a few times. For the CDR3, the DNA is TGTGCCAGCAGTGAAGCTTCTGGACTAGCGGGGTTTGGGACCCCCTACAATGAGCAGTTCTTC. This sequence encodes CASSEASGLAGFGTPYNEQFF. V and J are TRBV6-1 and TRBJ2-1; 12 positions agree with TRBD2. The CDR3 length is 21 residues. Losses at the gene ends were 0 bases for V and 2 bases for J; bases not matched to a gene: 14. CDR1 is MNHNS, CDR2 SASEGT, per germline.

The chain employs TRBV27 and TRBJ1-3, with a tentative D call TRBD1 (6 bases). V shed 6 bases and J shed 3 bases, with 12 bases lying between them. The CDR3 runs to 14 residues. Germline V gene lookup returns CDR1 MNHEY and CDR2 SMNVEV (reference sequence). The CDR3 bases are TGTGCCAGCAGCTCCAGGGGAAATGGAAACACCATATATTTT. Its protein is CASSSRGNGNTIYF.

A few counts support this clonotype. The chain links TRBV29-1 to TRBJ2-3, with 8 nucleotides matching TRBD1. V shed 3 bases and J 3 bases; nucleotides not matched to a gene: 11. The CDR3 loop spans 16 amino acids. Germline V gene lookup returns CDR1 SQVTM and CDR2 ANQGSEA. CDR3 residues: CSVDNFQGAATDTQYF. The CDR3, as DNA: TGCAGCGTTGATAATTTCCAGGGGGCGGCAACAGATACGCAGTATTTT.

This clonotype was counted a few times. CDR3 nucleotide sequence: TGTGCCAGCAGTGCTGTCCGGGACAACGTCCTGGGCTACACCTTC. Protein sequence: CASSAVRDNVLGYTF. The gene calls are TRBV12-3 or TRBV12-4 and TRBJ1-2; D possibly corresponds to TRBD1 (6 bases). The CDR3 covers 15 residues. Deletions cut 5 bases from V and 8 bases from J, with 21 bases between.